This paragraph reports one T cell receptor (beta chain). With random hexamers, reverse transcription was performed on about 0.5 to 1 ug of RNA. TCRdb re-called the immunoSEQ multiplex PCR reads through MiXCR, storing one row per CDR3 protein. The sample carries 75,000 to 100,000 distinct CDR3 sequences, about 94% recorded once. This entry is derived from a study of CD8 T cells in Susac syndrome. The V end lost 6 bases, the J end lost 4 bases, and 12 bases lay between the germline ends. The CDR3 spans 13 residues. Germline loops: CDR1 MNHNS, CDR2 SASEGT. The sequence came from a human donor in good health. The rearrangement joins TRBV6-1 to TRBJ1-2; D call uncertain. The specimen was CD8+ T cells from PBMCs. CDR3 DNA: TGTGCCAGCAGCCCACAATTAGGCTATGGCTACACCTTC. It yields the protein CASSPQLGYGYTF.